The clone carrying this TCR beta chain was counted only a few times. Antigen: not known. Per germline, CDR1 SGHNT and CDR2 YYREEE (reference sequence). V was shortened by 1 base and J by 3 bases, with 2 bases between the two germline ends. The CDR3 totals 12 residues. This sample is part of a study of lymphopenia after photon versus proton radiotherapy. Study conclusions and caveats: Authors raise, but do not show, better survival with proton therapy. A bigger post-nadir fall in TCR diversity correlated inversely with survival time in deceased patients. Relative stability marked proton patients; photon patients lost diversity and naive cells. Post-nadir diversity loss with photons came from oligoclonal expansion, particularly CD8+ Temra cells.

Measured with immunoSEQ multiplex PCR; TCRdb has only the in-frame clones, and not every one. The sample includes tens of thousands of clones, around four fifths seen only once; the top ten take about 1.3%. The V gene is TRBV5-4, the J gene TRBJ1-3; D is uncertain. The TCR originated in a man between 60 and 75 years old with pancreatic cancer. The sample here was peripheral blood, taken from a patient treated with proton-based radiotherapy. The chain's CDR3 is CASSLFGNTIYF. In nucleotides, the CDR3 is TGTGCCAGCAGCTTGTTTGGAAACACCATATATTTT.